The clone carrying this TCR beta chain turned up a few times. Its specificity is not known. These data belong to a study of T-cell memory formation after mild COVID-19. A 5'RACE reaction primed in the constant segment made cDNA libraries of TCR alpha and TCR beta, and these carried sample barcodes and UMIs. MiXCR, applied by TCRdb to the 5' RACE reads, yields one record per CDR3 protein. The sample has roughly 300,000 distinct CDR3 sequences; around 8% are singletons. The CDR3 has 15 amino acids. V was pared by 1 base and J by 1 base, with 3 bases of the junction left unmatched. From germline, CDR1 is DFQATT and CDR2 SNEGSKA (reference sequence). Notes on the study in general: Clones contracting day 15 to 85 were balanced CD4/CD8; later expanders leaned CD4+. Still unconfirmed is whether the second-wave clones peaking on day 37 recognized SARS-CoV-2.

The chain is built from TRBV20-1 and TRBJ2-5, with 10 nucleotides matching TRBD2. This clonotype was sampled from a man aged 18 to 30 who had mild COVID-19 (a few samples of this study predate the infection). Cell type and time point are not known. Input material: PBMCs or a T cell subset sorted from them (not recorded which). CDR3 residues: CSARVAGGPQETQYF. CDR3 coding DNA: TGCAGTGCTAGAGTAGCGGGGGGACCCCAAGAGACCCAGTACTTC.